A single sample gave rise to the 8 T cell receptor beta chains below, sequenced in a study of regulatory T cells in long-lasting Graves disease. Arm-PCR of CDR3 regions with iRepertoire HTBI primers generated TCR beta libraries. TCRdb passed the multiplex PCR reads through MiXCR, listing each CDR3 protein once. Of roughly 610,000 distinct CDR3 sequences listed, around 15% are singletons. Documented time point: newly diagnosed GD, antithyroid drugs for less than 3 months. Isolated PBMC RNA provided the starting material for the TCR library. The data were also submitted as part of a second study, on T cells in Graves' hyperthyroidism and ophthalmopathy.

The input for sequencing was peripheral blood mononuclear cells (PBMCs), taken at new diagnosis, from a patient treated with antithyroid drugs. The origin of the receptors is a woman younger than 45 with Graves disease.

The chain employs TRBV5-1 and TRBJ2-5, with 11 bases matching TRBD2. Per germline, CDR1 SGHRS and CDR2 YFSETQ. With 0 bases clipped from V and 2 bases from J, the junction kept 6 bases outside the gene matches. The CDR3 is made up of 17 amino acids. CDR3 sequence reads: CASSLGPGLAAQETQYF. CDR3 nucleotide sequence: TGCGCCAGCAGCTTGGGTCCGGGACTAGCGGCTCAAGAGACCCAGTACTTC.

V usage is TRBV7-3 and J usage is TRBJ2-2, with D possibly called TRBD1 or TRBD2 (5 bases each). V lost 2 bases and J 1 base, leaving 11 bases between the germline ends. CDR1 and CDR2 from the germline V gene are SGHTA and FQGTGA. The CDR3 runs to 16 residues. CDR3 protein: CASSLGGVRNTGELFF. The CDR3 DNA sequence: TGTGCCAGCAGCTTAGGGGGAGTTAGGAACACCGGGGAGCTGTTTTTT. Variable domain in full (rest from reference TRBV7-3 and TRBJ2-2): GAGVSQTPSNKVTEKGKYVELRCDPISGHTALYWYRQSLGQGPEFLIYFQGTGAADDSGLPNDRFFAVRPEGSVSTLKIQRTERGDSAVYLCASSLGGVRNTGELFFGEGSRLTVL.

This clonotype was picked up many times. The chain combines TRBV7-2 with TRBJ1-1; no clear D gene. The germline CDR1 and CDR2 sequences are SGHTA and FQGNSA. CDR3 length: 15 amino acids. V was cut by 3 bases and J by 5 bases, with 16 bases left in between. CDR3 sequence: CASSFPALGGTEAFF. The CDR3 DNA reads TGTGCCAGCAGCTTCCCGGCCCTGGGAGGGACTGAAGCTTTCTTT.

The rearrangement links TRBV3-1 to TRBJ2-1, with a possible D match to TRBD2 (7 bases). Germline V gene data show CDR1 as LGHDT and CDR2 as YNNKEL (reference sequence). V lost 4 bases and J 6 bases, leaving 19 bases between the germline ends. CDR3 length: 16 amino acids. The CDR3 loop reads CASSRGGGGTTNEQFF. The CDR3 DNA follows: TGTGCCAGCAGCCGAGGGGGAGGGGGGACCACCAATGAGCAGTTCTTC.

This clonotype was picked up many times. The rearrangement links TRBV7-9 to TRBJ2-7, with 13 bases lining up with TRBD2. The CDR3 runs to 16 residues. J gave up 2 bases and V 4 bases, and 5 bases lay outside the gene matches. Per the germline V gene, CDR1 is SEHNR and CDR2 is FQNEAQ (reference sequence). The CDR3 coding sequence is TGTGCCAGCAGCTCCAGACTAGCGGGAGGCGCCTACGAGCAGTACTTC. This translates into CASSSRLAGGAYEQYF. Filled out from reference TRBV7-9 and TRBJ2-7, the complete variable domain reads DTGVSQNPRHKITKRGQNVTFRCDPISEHNRLYWYRQTLGQGPEFLTYFQNEAQLEKSRLLSDRFSAERPKGSFSTLEIQRTEQGDSAMYLCASSSRLAGGAYEQYFGPGTRLTVT.

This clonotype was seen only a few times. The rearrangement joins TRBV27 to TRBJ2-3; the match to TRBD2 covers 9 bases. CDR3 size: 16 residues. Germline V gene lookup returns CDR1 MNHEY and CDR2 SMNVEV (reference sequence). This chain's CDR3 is CTTASSGGRVENTQYF. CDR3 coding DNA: TGTACCACCGCCTCTTCGGGCGGGAGGGTTGAAAATACGCAGTATTTT.

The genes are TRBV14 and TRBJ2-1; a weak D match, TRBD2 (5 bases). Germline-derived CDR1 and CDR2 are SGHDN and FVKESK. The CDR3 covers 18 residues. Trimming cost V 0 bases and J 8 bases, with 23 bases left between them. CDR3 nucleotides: TGTGCCAGCAGCCAAGAGACCGCGGGCCAAGGGAGAGTCGATGAGCAGTTCTTC. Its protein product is CASSQETAGQGRVDEQFF.

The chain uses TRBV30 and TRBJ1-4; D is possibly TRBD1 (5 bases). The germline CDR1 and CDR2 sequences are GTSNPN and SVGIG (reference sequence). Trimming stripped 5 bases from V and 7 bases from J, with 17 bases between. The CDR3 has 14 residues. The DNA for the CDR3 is TGTGCCTGGGGACCGGGCTCGGGGACTGAAAAACTGTTTTTT. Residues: CAWGPGSGTEKLFF. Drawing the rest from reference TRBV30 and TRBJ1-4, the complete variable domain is SQTIHQWPATLVQPVGSPLSLECTVEGTSNPNLYWYRQAAGRGLQLLFYSVGIGQISSEVPQNLSASRPQDRQFILSSKKLLLSDSGFYLCAWGPGSGTEKLFFGSGTQLSVL.